These 2 T cell receptor beta chains came from one sample sequenced in a study of blood T cell repertoires in COVID-19. Some clones are missing from TCRdb's copy, which holds only in-frame ones; the method was immunoSEQ multiplex PCR. The sample yields over 200,000 clones, nearly 90% seen once. The specimen was PBMCs or T cells enriched from blood (not recorded which). The receptor set was obtained from a man aged 30-40 years who had been exposed to COVID-19.

J is TRBJ2-7 and V is TRBV19; 8 bases match TRBD1. CDR3 length: 15 amino acids. Germline V gives CDR1 LNHDA, CDR2 SQIVND (reference sequence). J was trimmed by 6 bases and V by 2 bases; bases with no gene match: 9. CDR3 in amino acids: CASSISGQVYGEQYF. The CDR3 DNA is TGTGCCAGTAGTATATCGGGACAGGTATATGGCGAGCAGTACTTC.

This sequence joins TRBV27 and TRBJ1-1, with D perhaps matching TRBD1 (5 bases). V dropped 3 bases and J dropped 0 bases, with 8 bases sitting between them. The CDR3 is 14 amino acids. CDR1 MNHEY and CDR2 SMNVEV come from the germline V gene (reference sequence). CDR3 nucleotides: TGTGCCAGCAGTTTGACAGTAATGAACACTGAAGCTTTCTTT. Translating gives CASSLTVMNTEAFF.